These 31 T cell receptor beta chains were sequenced from one sample in a study of blood T cell repertoires in COVID-19 (dated by TCRdb to the early 2020s). Libraries were built with the immunoSEQ multiplex PCR assay. The table comes from immuneACCESS by way of TCRdb, which keeps in-frame sequences with V and J called. Part of the clones is missing from these tables; in studies checked, under half for an unresolved V gene and the rest for unknown reasons. The sample records about 390,000 clones, around nine tenths of which are singletons. The leading ten clones occupy about a tenth of the sample. Sequenced material: PBMCs or T cells enriched from blood (not recorded which). The receptors were gathered from a woman between 45 and 60 years old who had recovered from COVID-19.

This clone appeared once. CDR3 in amino acids: CATSEPTVLGGTQYF. The CDR3, as DNA: TGTGCCACCAGTGAACCGACAGTCCTCGGGGGGACCCAGTACTTC. This chain links TRBV24-1 with TRBJ2-5, with a tentative D call TRBD2 (6 bases). This CDR3 comprises 15 residues. Trimming stripped 4 bases from V and 7 bases from J, with 18 bases between. Germline V gene lookup returns CDR1 KGHDR and CDR2 SFDVKD.

This clone was found a few times. The chain's CDR3 is CASSPSLPGESYGYTF. DNA for the CDR3: TGTGCCAGCTCACCGTCTTTACCGGGAGAATCTTATGGCTACACCTTC. The V call is TRBV18, the J call TRBJ1-2; D is unclear. With 3 bases removed from V and 5 bases from J, the gap between germline ends came to 19 bases. This CDR3 spans 16 amino acids. Germline V CDR1 and CDR2: KGHSH, LQKENI.

This clone occurred a few times. As DNA, the CDR3 is TGTGCCAGCAGCCAAGCAGGGTTAGGTGAAAAACTGTTTTTT. The encoded protein is CASSQAGLGEKLFF. The rearrangement links TRBV4-2 to TRBJ1-4; D is perhaps TRBD1 (5 bases). Germline V CDR1 and CDR2: LGHNA, YNFKEQ. The CDR3 totals 14 residues. The V end lost 1 base, the J end lost 7 bases, and 10 bases lay between the germline ends.

This clone has a single count. V and J are TRBV10-3 and TRBJ1-6, with no clear D. The V and J ends lost 1 base and 10 bases respectively, with 5 bases between them. Germline V gene data show CDR1 as ENHRY and CDR2 as SYGVKD. CDR3 length: 12 residues. The CDR3 DNA reads TGTGCCATCAGTGAGTTCCCATCACCCCTCCACTTT. Residues: CAISEFPSPLHF.

This rearrangement joins TRBV19 to TRBJ1-4; D is undetermined. CDR1 is LNHDA and CDR2 is SQIVND in the germline V gene (reference sequence). The germline V and J ends were trimmed by 4 bases and 3 bases, with 12 bases remaining between them. The CDR3 has 15 residues. CDR3 sequence (DNA): TGTGCCAGTAGTAAACGGACTATTTCTAATGAAAAACTGTTTTTT. It specifies CASSKRTISNEKLFF.

The chain links TRBV11-2 to TRBJ2-2; 8 bases match TRBD1. The V and J ends lost 6 bases and 6 bases, in that order; junction bases with no gene match: 6. Germline V lookup: CDR1 SGHAT, CDR2 FQNNGV. The CDR3 totals 14 residues. CDR3 in amino acids: CASRQGVWAGELFF. The CDR3 DNA sequence: TGTGCCAGCAGACAGGGGGTTTGGGCCGGGGAGCTGTTTTTT.

V gene TRBV5-1 combines with J gene TRBJ1-2; 7 nucleotides line up with TRBD1. Germline lookup yields CDR1 SGHRS and CDR2 YFSETQ. This CDR3 spans 14 amino acids. Losses at the gene ends were 0 bases for V and 2 bases for J; bases not matched to a gene: 1. The CDR3 is CASSLEGANYGYTF. For the CDR3, the DNA is TGCGCCAGCAGCTTGGAGGGGGCGAACTATGGCTACACCTTC.

This clone was detected a few times. The J gene is TRBJ1-1, the V gene TRBV3-1 (or the pseudogene TRBV3-2); TRBD1 might be the D (5 bases). There are 16 residues in the CDR3. V lost 0 bases and J lost 3, with 14 bases in between. Germline CDR1 is LGHDT and CDR2 is YNNKEL (reference sequence). The CDR3 is CASSQDGTGLDTEAFF. CDR3 bases: TGTGCCAGCAGCCAAGATGGTACAGGTTTAGACACTGAAGCTTTCTTT.

CDR3: CASKLSGVEKLFF. CDR3 bases: TGTGCCAGCAAATTGTCAGGGGTTGAAAAACTGTTTTTT. The chain employs TRBV2 and TRBJ1-4; possibly TRBD1 for D (6 bases). The V end was cut by 7 bases, the J end by 7 bases, with 13 bases between. The CDR3 sequence is 13 residues long. Germline V CDR1 and CDR2: SNHLY, FYNNEI.

V and J are TRBV7-9 and TRBJ1-3; TRBD1 matches at 7 bases. Germline CDR1 SEHNR, CDR2 FQNEAQ (reference sequence). Unmatched junction bases numbered 9, after V lost 8 bases and J lost 8 bases. The CDR3 runs to 13 residues. CDR3 nucleotide sequence: TGTGCCAGCGGAACGGACAGGTTACACACCATATATTTT. Residues: CASGTDRLHTIYF. The full variable domain, with the rest looked up from reference TRBV7-9 and TRBJ1-3, is DTGVSQNPRHKITKRGQNVTFRCDPISEHNRLYWYRQTLGQGPEFLTYFQNEAQLEKSRLLSDRFSAERPKGSFSTLEIQRTEQGDSAMYLCASGTDRLHTIYFGEGSWLTVV.

V and J are TRBV6-2 or TRBV6-3 and TRBJ1-1; no definite D call. V shed 0 bases and J shed 1 base, with 6 bases lying between them. CDR1 is MNHEY, CDR2 SVGEGT, per germline. This CDR3 is 14 amino acids long. CDR3 region: CASSYSAGNTEAFF. In DNA, the CDR3 is TGTGCCAGCAGTTACTCCGCCGGGAACACTGAAGCTTTCTTT.

The J gene is TRBJ2-3, the V gene TRBV7-8; 11 bases align to TRBD1. Germline values: CDR1 SGHVS, CDR2 FQNEAQ. J gave up 5 bases and V 3 bases, and 10 bases lay outside the gene matches. This CDR3 is built from 17 residues. The CDR3 spells CASSFGLGQGDGDTQYF. CDR3 nucleotides: TGTGCCAGCAGCTTCGGGTTGGGACAGGGGGATGGAGATACGCAGTATTTT.

This chain connects TRBV24-1 to TRBJ1-2; 8 bases align to TRBD1. V lost 4 bases and J lost 5; bases outside the gene matches: 14. CDR3 size: 17 residues. Germline CDR1 KGHDR, CDR2 SFDVKD. This CDR3 is CATSDDTPRGLRYGYTF. DNA of the CDR3: TGTGCCACCAGTGACGACACACCCAGGGGGCTGCGGTATGGCTACACCTTC.

V usage is TRBV24-1 and J usage is TRBJ2-3, with 7 bases lining up with TRBD1. Germline V gene sequence: CDR1 KGHDR, CDR2 SFDVKD. The CDR3 runs to 16 residues. V lost 3 bases to trimming and J lost 6 bases; unmatched junction nucleotides: 11. CDR3 amino acids: CATSDGSTGDPDTQYF. In DNA form, the CDR3 reads TGTGCCACCAGTGATGGCAGCACAGGGGATCCTGATACGCAGTATTTT.

This chain joins TRBV4-1 and TRBJ2-7; tentatively, D is TRBD2 (6 bases). Trimming left V 1 base short and J 5 bases short, with 6 bases between. Looked up from germline, CDR1 is MGHRA and CDR2 is YSYEKL. CDR3 length equals 12 residues. The CDR3 region has the DNA TGCGCCAGCAGCCAAGGGACTAACGAGCAGTACTTC. This encodes CASSQGTNEQYF.

The rearrangement links TRBV28 to TRBJ1-1; possible D gene TRBD1, 5 bases. This CDR3 is built from 15 residues. Germline-derived CDR1 and CDR2 are MDHEN and SYDVKM. Trimming shortened V by 6 bases and J by 3 bases, and 17 bases separated the two germline ends. CDR3 sequence: CASSPGGERHTEAFF. The CDR3 DNA reads as TGTGCCAGCAGCCCGGGGGGGGAGAGGCACACTGAAGCTTTCTTT.

The genes are TRBV7-2 and TRBJ2-2, with TRBD1 matching 9 bases. CDR1 SGHTA and CDR2 FQGNSA come from the germline V gene. V trimming: 5 bases; J trimming: 5 bases; junction bases outside the gene matches: 9. The CDR3 sequence is 16 residues long. CDR3 DNA: TGTGCCAGCAGCCATCCGGGACAGGGTTATACCGGGGAGCTGTTTTTT. Translation gives CASSHPGQGYTGELFF.

V usage is TRBV6-2 or TRBV6-3 and J usage is TRBJ2-5; 13 positions agree with TRBD2. Germline V lookup: CDR1 MNHEY, CDR2 SVGEGT. Germline trimming cut 3 bases from V and 8 bases from J; bases unmatched to any gene: 9. CDR3 size: 16 residues. Here the CDR3 reads CASSYSGTSGAKTQYF. In DNA form, the CDR3 reads TGTGCCAGCAGTTATTCCGGGACTAGCGGGGCGAAAACCCAGTACTTC.

This clone was seen only once. The chain combines TRBV7-3 with TRBJ2-3; D is perhaps TRBD2 (7 bases). The V gene's germline CDR1 is SGHTA and CDR2 FQGTGA. CDR3 length: 15 amino acids. Trimming left V 1 base short and J 5 bases short, with 13 bases between. The CDR3 DNA follows: TGTGCCAGCAGCTTAAGCGGGGGCCGGGGAGATACGCAGTATTTT. The encoded protein is CASSLSGGRGDTQYF.

The chain employs TRBV6-1 and TRBJ1-2; tentative D call: TRBD1 (5 bases). The CDR3 covers 14 residues. Germline V gives CDR1 MNHNS, CDR2 SASEGT. The V and J ends lost 1 base and 5 bases respectively, with 11 bases between them. The CDR3 here is CASSEVQGPYGYTF. The DNA of the CDR3 is TGTGCCAGCAGTGAAGTTCAGGGCCCGTATGGCTACACCTTC.

V is TRBV5-6 and J is TRBJ1-1; no definite D call. V lost 0 bases and J lost 1, with 7 bases in between. The CDR3 is 14 amino acids. CDR1 and CDR2 from the germline V gene are SGHDT and YYEEEE. In DNA, the CDR3 is TGTGCCAGCAGCTTGGGCGCAGGGAACACTGAAGCTTTCTTT. This sequence encodes CASSLGAGNTEAFF.

This rearrangement joins TRBV30 to TRBJ2-7, with 7 bases identical to TRBD1. CDR3 length equals 14 residues. In germline, CDR1 is GTSNPN, CDR2 SVGIG (reference sequence). Trimming cost V 0 bases and J 0 bases; bases outside gene matches: 2. Here the CDR3 reads CAWSVGGGSYEQYF. CDR3 DNA: TGTGCCTGGAGTGTAGGGGGCGGCTCCTACGAGCAGTACTTC.

The chain joins TRBV5-1 to TRBJ2-5, with D perhaps TRBD1 (6 bases). The CDR3 covers 14 residues. Trimming removed 0 bases from V and 2 bases from J, with 8 bases in between. Germline V gene sequence: CDR1 SGHRS, CDR2 YFSETQ. The CDR3 sequence is CASSLVGQQETQYF. As DNA, the CDR3 is TGCGCCAGCAGCTTGGTAGGACAGCAAGAGACCCAGTACTTC. The variable domain in full, completed from reference TRBV5-1 and TRBJ2-5, reads KAGVTQTPRYLIKTRGQQVTLSCSPISGHRSVSWYQQTPGQGLQFLFEYFSETQRNKGNFPGRFSGRQFSNSRSEMNVSTLELGDSALYLCASSLVGQQETQYFGPGTRLLVL.

The chain has TRBV5-1 and TRBJ2-1, with a possible D match to TRBD1 (6 bases). Germline-derived CDR1 and CDR2 are SGHRS and YFSETQ. The ends were cut back, 0 bases at V and 0 bases at J, with 13 bases in the middle. The CDR3 covers 17 residues. The DNA of the CDR3 is TGCGCCAGCAGCTTGGAAGCTCAGGGGAGCTCCTACAATGAGCAGTTCTTC. This encodes CASSLEAQGSSYNEQFF.

The chain joins TRBV19 to TRBJ1-1; tentative D call: TRBD1 (5 bases). This CDR3 comprises 17 residues. Germline CDR1 LNHDA, CDR2 SQIVND (reference sequence). Trimming removed 7 bases at V and 2 bases at J, with 23 bases between. The CDR3 DNA reads TGTGCCAGTATAGGAGTACGCGGGGCAGCCTCCAACACTGAAGCTTTCTTT. It translates to CASIGVRGAASNTEAFF.

This chain uses TRBV4-2 with TRBJ1-4; maybe TRBD1 (6 bases). Germline V gives CDR1 LGHNA, CDR2 YNFKEQ. The CDR3 is made up of 21 amino acids. Trimming stripped 2 bases from V and 5 bases from J, with 30 bases between. Written as DNA, the CDR3 is TGTGCCAGCAGCCAACTACTTAAGGGGGGGACGGAAGGATCTCAAAATGAAAAACTGTTTTTT. Translating it yields CASSQLLKGGTEGSQNEKLFF.

The chain uses TRBV6-2 or TRBV6-3 and TRBJ2-7; the D gene is possibly TRBD1 (5 bases). The CDR3 contains 13 residues. CDR1 and CDR2 from the germline V gene are MNHEY and SVGEGT. Between the trimmed V and J ends, which lost 4 bases and 4 bases, there was a span of 11 bases. CDR3 sequence: CASSLLQAYEQYF. Written as DNA, the CDR3 is TGTGCCAGCAGTTTACTACAGGCATACGAGCAGTACTTC.

The chain has TRBV7-3 and TRBJ2-3, with 9 bases that match TRBD2. Trimming cost V 5 bases and J 2 bases; bases outside gene matches: 8. Germline CDR1 SGHTA, CDR2 FQGTGA. The CDR3 spans 16 residues. The CDR3 sequence: CASSPEAGGFTDTQYF. The DNA of the CDR3 is TGTGCCAGCAGCCCGGAAGCGGGGGGCTTCACAGATACGCAGTATTTT.

The rearrangement uses TRBV9 and TRBJ2-7; D might be TRBD1 (5 bases). Germline V lookup: CDR1 SGDLS, CDR2 YYNGEE. This CDR3 comprises 14 residues. V lost 0 bases and J 6 bases, leaving 13 bases between the germline ends. This CDR3 reads CASSVGPTVAEQYF. As DNA, the CDR3 is TGTGCCAGCAGCGTAGGACCGACAGTGGCCGAGCAGTACTTC.

The gene calls are TRBV29-1 and TRBJ2-7, with 9 bases lining up with TRBD1. The length of the CDR3 is 12 residues. Germline V gene sequence: CDR1 SQVTM, CDR2 ANQGSEA. Here the CDR3 DNA reads TGCAACTCTTTGGGACAGGGCTACGAGCAGTACTTC. It is translated as CNSLGQGYEQYF.

This clone was seen just once. The gene calls are TRBV7-9 and TRBJ2-1, with D maybe TRBD2 (6 bases). Germline V CDR1 and CDR2: SEHNR, FQNEAQ (reference sequence). Trimming shortened V by 5 bases and J by 3 bases, and 11 bases separated the two germline ends. The CDR3 runs 14 residues. The DNA for the CDR3 is TGTGCCAGCAGCCGAGGCGGGGACTACAATGAGCAGTTCTTC. It translates to CASSRGGDYNEQFF. Full variable domain (rest looked up from reference TRBV7-9 and TRBJ2-1): DTGVSQNPRHKITKRGQNVTFRCDPISEHNRLYWYRQTLGQGPEFLTYFQNEAQLEKSRLLSDRFSAERPKGSFSTLEIQRTEQGDSAMYLCASSRGGDYNEQFFGPGTRLTVL.